This paragraph covers one T cell receptor (beta chain) sequence. The source of the sample is a study of CD8+ T cells in alopecia areata. cDNA prepared by RNA extraction and subsequent reverse transcription served as the template for sequencing. The protocol was immunoSEQ multiplex PCR, while the TCRdb copy is restricted to in-frame clones and leaves out a portion. The repertoire holds about 150,000 clones, with 62% as singletons. The authors sorted CD4+ and CD8+ T cells from PBMCs. This CDR3 comprises 14 residues. Germline CDR1 is SGHRS and CDR2 is YFSETQ. V was pared by 1 base and J by 6 bases, with 5 bases of the junction left unmatched.

The genes are TRBV5-1 and TRBJ1-1, with TRBD1 matching 8 bases. This clonotype was obtained from a human donor in good health. Sequencing input: CD8+ T cells sorted from blood. CDR3: CASSLNRGTSEAFF. As DNA, the CDR3 is TGCGCCAGCAGCTTGAACAGGGGGACGTCTGAAGCTTTCTTT.